These 32 T cell receptor beta chains share one sample of origin, sequenced in a study of blood T cell repertoires in COVID-19. Method: immunoSEQ multiplex PCR; TCRdb's copy keeps in-frame clones and lacks some. The sample holds about 24,000 clones; roughly nine tenths are singletons and the top ten take roughly 28%. The sequenced sample was peripheral blood. The source of these receptors is a man aged 70-80 years with COVID-19, enrolled during active disease.

The chain carries TRBV5-1 and TRBJ2-7; 13 bases map to TRBD2. V lost 3 bases and J lost 2; bases outside the gene matches: 8. Germline V gene lookup returns CDR1 SGHRS and CDR2 YFSETQ. The CDR3 totals 17 residues. This CDR3 is CASSSGQGTSGTYEQYF. CDR3 bases: TGCGCCAGCAGCTCAGGACAGGGGACTAGCGGGACCTACGAGCAGTACTTC.

The gene calls are TRBV5-6 and TRBJ2-7; D is perhaps TRBD1 (6 bases). Germline V gene sequence: CDR1 SGHDT, CDR2 YYEEEE. CDR3 length equals 16 residues. The V end was cut by 5 bases, the J end by 5 bases, with 23 bases between. CDR3 in amino acids: CASRTIAGTRAHEQYF. The CDR3 nucleotides are TGTGCCAGCAGAACTATAGCCGGGACAAGGGCCCACGAGCAGTACTTC.

This clone was recorded a few times. J is TRBJ1-3 and V is TRBV7-8; D perhaps matches TRBD1 (6 bases). The CDR3 is 14 residues long. V was trimmed by 2 bases and J by 4 bases, leaving 9 bases between them. Germline loops: CDR1 SGHVS, CDR2 FQNEAQ. Written as DNA, the CDR3 is TGTGCCAGCAGCTTACCAGGGGAGGGAAACACCATATATTTT. Its protein is CASSLPGEGNTIYF.

V is TRBV18 and J is TRBJ2-1; tentative D call: TRBD2 (5 bases). The CDR3 runs to 15 residues. CDR1 and CDR2 from the germline V gene are KGHSH and LQKENI. Trimming stripped 3 bases from V and 1 base from J, with 10 bases between. The CDR3 region is CASSPASGSYNEQFF. The CDR3 bases are TGTGCCAGCTCACCCGCTTCGGGATCCTACAATGAGCAGTTCTTC.

This clone is a singleton in its sample. The chain carries TRBV25-1 and TRBJ2-1; TRBD2 agrees at 11 bases. This CDR3 comprises 16 residues. V shed 8 bases, J shed 0 bases, and the junction held 6 bases outside the gene matches. The germline CDR1 and CDR2 sequences are MGHDK and SYGVNS. CDR3: CASGGLADSSYNEQFF. The CDR3 coding sequence is TGTGCCAGCGGGGGACTAGCGGATAGCTCCTACAATGAGCAGTTCTTC.

The chain employs TRBV27 and TRBJ1-6; D call uncertain. The length of the CDR3 is 14 residues. Germline CDR1 reads MNHEY; CDR2 reads SMNVEV (reference sequence). V lost 5 bases and J lost 7, with 12 bases in between. The DNA of the CDR3 is TGTGCCAGCAGTAGCGCCGGTTACAATTCACCCCTCCACTTT. Its protein is CASSSAGYNSPLHF.

The rearrangement uses TRBV19 and TRBJ1-1; D not resolved. The V gene's germline CDR1 is LNHDA and CDR2 SQIVND (reference sequence). Trimming removed 9 bases from V and 0 bases from J, with 11 bases in between. The CDR3 loop spans 13 amino acids. Here the CDR3 reads CASQPSVNTEAFF. The CDR3 region has the DNA TGTGCCAGCCAACCTTCAGTGAACACTGAAGCTTTCTTT.

The chain joins TRBV7-9 to TRBJ1-4, with D possibly being TRBD1 (5 bases). Trimming took 2 bases from V and 5 from J, leaving 15 bases between them. CDR3 length equals 16 residues. The germline V gene encodes CDR1 SEHNR and CDR2 FQNEAQ (reference sequence). The CDR3 region is CASSLRAGGENEKLFF. In DNA, the CDR3 is TGTGCCAGCAGCTTACGGGCGGGGGGGGAGAATGAAAAACTGTTTTTT.

The V and J genes are TRBV19 and TRBJ1-5; weak D call: TRBD1 (6 bases). The CDR3 has 18 residues. V was cut by 7 bases and J by 2 bases, with 24 bases left in between. Germline CDR1 is LNHDA and CDR2 is SQIVND (reference sequence). The CDR3 DNA sequence: TGTGCCAGTAACCTGCGAAACAGGGCTAGAGGAGGCAATCAGCCCCAGCATTTT. It yields the protein CASNLRNRARGGNQPQHF. The variable domain in full, with the rest retrieved from reference TRBV19 and TRBJ1-5, is DGGITQSPKYLFRKEGQNVTLSCEQNLNHDAMYWYRQDPGQGLRLIYYSQIVNDFQKGDIAEGYSVSREKKESFPLTVTSAQKNPTAFYLCASNLRNRARGGNQPQHFGDGTRLSIL.

The chain couples TRBV6-6 to TRBJ2-1; a weak D match, TRBD2 (6 bases). Germline lookup yields CDR1 MNHNY and CDR2 SVGAGI (reference sequence). The CDR3 has 15 residues. V gave up 6 bases and J gave up 7 bases, with 19 bases separating them. The CDR3 sequence: CASRLAAGPENEQFF. DNA for the CDR3: TGTGCCAGCAGGTTGGCCGCGGGGCCGGAGAATGAGCAGTTCTTC.

This sequence joins TRBV4-2 and TRBJ2-7; 7 bases are a match to TRBD1. Unmatched junction bases numbered 9, after V lost 0 bases and J lost 4 bases. Per the germline V gene, CDR1 is LGHNA and CDR2 is YNFKEQ. This CDR3 comprises 16 residues. The CDR3 sequence: CASSQDTDRRAYEQYF. As DNA, the CDR3 is TGTGCCAGCAGCCAAGATACGGACAGGCGGGCATACGAGCAGTACTTC.

This chain uses TRBV11-2 with TRBJ2-7; the match to TRBD1 covers 8 bases. This CDR3 has 15 residues. Per germline, CDR1 SGHAT and CDR2 FQNNGV. Germline trimming cut 4 bases from V and 0 bases from J; bases unmatched to any gene: 5. CDR3 amino acids: CASSSDRAISYEQYF. The CDR3 DNA sequence: TGTGCCAGCAGCTCGGACAGGGCGATCTCCTACGAGCAGTACTTC.

The rearrangement uses TRBV3-1 (or the pseudogene TRBV3-2) and TRBJ2-7; TRBD1 matches at 8 bases. The CDR3 is 13 amino acids. Germline loops: CDR1 LGHDT, CDR2 YNNKEL (reference sequence). Unmatched junction bases numbered 2, after V lost 4 bases and J lost 3 bases. The CDR3 DNA reads TGTGCCAGCAGCCCAGGACAGGGCTACGAGCAGTACTTC. Translation gives CASSPGQGYEQYF.

The gene calls are TRBV5-1 and TRBJ2-1, with D unresolved. The V gene lost 5 bases and the J gene lost 0 bases, with 12 bases spanning the gap. Germline CDR1 is SGHRS and CDR2 is YFSETQ. The CDR3 consists of 15 residues. The DNA for the CDR3 is TGCGCCAGCAGTATGTGGCCCAGCTCCTACAATGAGCAGTTCTTC. Translation: CASSMWPSSYNEQFF.

V usage is TRBV27 and J usage is TRBJ2-2, with 9 bases matching TRBD2. With V trimmed by 5 bases and J by 6 bases, 4 bases remained unmatched. From germline, CDR1 is MNHEY and CDR2 SMNVEV (reference sequence). CDR3 length: 14 amino acids. The CDR3: CASSPGLAPGELFF. DNA of the CDR3: TGTGCCAGCAGTCCGGGACTAGCTCCCGGGGAGCTGTTTTTT.

The chain couples TRBV6-6 to TRBJ1-5, with 9 bases matching TRBD1. Germline V gene sequence: CDR1 MNHNY, CDR2 SVGAGI (reference sequence). The length of the CDR3 is 16 residues. V shed 6 bases, J shed 4 bases, and the junction held 10 bases outside the gene matches. The CDR3 region is CASRWDRAFRNQPQHF. CDR3 in DNA: TGTGCCAGCAGATGGGACAGGGCTTTTAGAAATCAGCCCCAGCATTTT.

The rearrangement links TRBV27 to TRBJ2-2; 8 bases line up with TRBD1. The CDR3 spans 17 residues. Germline values: CDR1 MNHEY, CDR2 SMNVEV (reference sequence). V shed 5 bases and J 3 bases; nucleotides not matched to a gene: 11. Written as DNA, the CDR3 is TGTGCCAGCAGTCAGATAGGACAGGGAGGATACACCGGGGAGCTGTTTTTT. It is translated as CASSQIGQGGYTGELFF.

This chain connects TRBV5-1 to TRBJ1-1, with TRBD1 matching over 8 bases. CDR3 length equals 15 residues. Germline V gene data show CDR1 as SGHRS and CDR2 as YFSETQ. Trimming cost V 4 bases and J 6 bases; bases outside gene matches: 11. The CDR3 coding sequence is TGCGCCAGCAGCCCGCCGAGGACAGGGAGGGCTGAAGCTTTCTTT. Protein: CASSPPRTGRAEAFF.

The chain recombines TRBV5-6 with TRBJ1-1; tentatively, D is TRBD1 (6 bases). The CDR3 consists of 16 residues. The germline V and J ends were trimmed by 0 bases and 1 base, with 13 bases remaining between them. CDR1 is SGHDT, CDR2 YYEEEE, per germline. CDR3 sequence: CASSLVGGQSNTEAFF. CDR3 bases: TGTGCCAGCAGCTTGGTGGGGGGGCAGTCGAACACTGAAGCTTTCTTT.

This clone is hyperexpanded by share. This sequence joins TRBV5-1 and TRBJ1-5; the D is unclear. Germline-derived CDR1 and CDR2 are SGHRS and YFSETQ. Trimming removed 4 bases from V and 0 bases from J, with 20 bases in between. The CDR3 has 18 residues. CDR3 sequence (DNA): TGCGCCAGCAGCGGGCCAGGCCTACACTTCCATAGCAATCAGCCCCAGCATTTT. It translates to CASSGPGLHFHSNQPQHF. Using reference TRBV5-1 and TRBJ1-5 for the parts outside the CDR3, the full variable domain is KAGVTQTPRYLIKTRGQQVTLSCSPISGHRSVSWYQQTPGQGLQFLFEYFSETQRNKGNFPGRFSGRQFSNSRSEMNVSTLELGDSALYLCASSGPGLHFHSNQPQHFGDGTRLSIL.

This clone has only a few counts. V gene TRBV4-1 combines with J gene TRBJ1-2; D gene unclear. The CDR3 contains 16 residues. V lost 0 bases, J lost 5 bases, and 16 bases lay in between. CDR1 and CDR2 (germline): MGHRA, YSYEKL. The CDR3 nucleotides read TGCGCCAGCAGCCAAGAGGGGAGAGCCACTCGTTATGGCTACACCTTC. It is translated as CASSQEGRATRYGYTF.

The rearrangement links TRBV27 to TRBJ2-7; TRBD1 agrees at 9 bases. This CDR3 contains 15 residues. Germline CDR1 reads MNHEY; CDR2 reads SMNVEV (reference sequence). Trimming removed 3 bases from V and 3 bases from J; junction bases left unmatched: 6. The CDR3 protein is CASSFEGTGYYEQYF. CDR3 nucleotide sequence: TGTGCCAGCAGTTTTGAAGGGACAGGGTACTACGAGCAGTACTTC.

This rearrangement joins TRBV10-3 to TRBJ2-2; 9 nucleotides match TRBD1. Germline trimming cut 9 bases from V and 4 bases from J; bases unmatched to any gene: 12. The CDR3 runs 16 residues. CDR1 and CDR2 (germline): ENHRY, SYGVKD. CDR3 sequence reads: CAISGTGLVSTGELFF. The CDR3, as DNA: TGTGCCATTTCCGGGACAGGGCTAGTGAGCACCGGGGAGCTGTTTTTT.

The rearrangement uses TRBV10-2 and TRBJ2-7; weak D call: TRBD1 (7 bases). The germline CDR1 and CDR2 sequences are WSHSY and SAAADI. This CDR3 is 12 amino acids long. The CDR3 nucleotides are TGCGCATCTGGCAGGGGGGCTTACGAGCAGTACTTC. Translated, it gives CASGRGAYEQYF.

This clone is judged medium-sized (0.01 to 0.1%). The J gene is TRBJ1-4, the V gene TRBV5-6; D may be TRBD1 (6 bases). V was cut by 6 bases and J by 4 bases, with 19 bases left in between. Germline V lookup: CDR1 SGHDT, CDR2 YYEEEE. The CDR3 loop spans 16 amino acids. The CDR3 sequence: CASNTRSTGINEKLFF. In DNA form, the CDR3 reads TGTGCCAGCAACACCCGGAGTACAGGGATTAATGAAAAACTGTTTTTT.

The chain joins TRBV5-1 to TRBJ2-3, with 7 bases fitting TRBD2. J lost 1 base, V lost 2 bases, and 10 bases had no gene match. The CDR3 sequence is 17 residues long. CDR1 and CDR2 from the germline V gene are SGHRS and YFSETQ. Written as DNA, the CDR3 is TGCGCCAGCAGCTTAAGTGGGAGGGCCGGGGGCACAGATACGCAGTATTTT. It translates to CASSLSGRAGGTDTQYF.

This chain links TRBV2 with TRBJ2-7; D is unresolved. Germline V CDR1 and CDR2: SNHLY, FYNNEI. Trimming pared 8 bases from V and 3 bases from J, leaving 11 bases between. The length of the CDR3 is 12 residues. CDR3 in DNA: TGTGCCAGCTCGGGTCGAGGCTACGAGCAGTACTTC. This sequence encodes CASSGRGYEQYF.

This clone showed up just once. The chain joins TRBV6-6 to TRBJ1-3; D remains ambiguous. V was trimmed by 3 bases and J by 0 bases, leaving 6 bases between them. The CDR3 loop spans 14 amino acids. The germline V gene encodes CDR1 MNHNY and CDR2 SVGAGI (reference sequence). CDR3 amino acids: CASSYEFSGNTIYF. CDR3 sequence (DNA): TGTGCCAGCAGTTATGAGTTCTCTGGAAACACCATATATTTT.

This chain connects TRBV5-4 to TRBJ2-2, with TRBD1 matching over 8 bases. The length of the CDR3 is 16 residues. Trimming at V came to 4 bases and at J to 1 base, leaving 6 bases not matched to a gene. Per the germline V gene, CDR1 is SGHNT and CDR2 is YYREEE (reference sequence). Here the CDR3 reads CASSVPGTGNTGELFF. In DNA, the CDR3 is TGTGCCAGCAGCGTCCCCGGGACAGGGAACACCGGGGAGCTGTTTTTT. Complete variable domain (other parts from reference TRBV5-4 and TRBJ2-2): ETGVTQSPTHLIKTRGQQVTLRCSSQSGHNTVSWYQQALGQGPQFIFQYYREEENGRGNFPPRFSGLQFPNYSSELNVNALELDDSALYLCASSVPGTGNTGELFFGEGSRLTVL.

CDR3 bases: TGCGCCAGCAGCGCAAGCGGAGTCATCTATGGCTACACCTTC. Amino acids: CASSASGVIYGYTF. The chain carries TRBV4-1 and TRBJ1-2, with D unclear. Germline values: CDR1 MGHRA, CDR2 YSYEKL. The V end lost 5 bases, the J end lost 4 bases, and 14 bases lay between the germline ends. The CDR3 runs to 14 residues.

CDR3 in DNA: TGTGCCAGCAGCTTAGAATCGGCGGGAGGCTACAATGAGCAGTTCTTC. Its translation: CASSLESAGGYNEQFF. The V gene is TRBV11-2, the J gene TRBJ2-1, with 8 nucleotides matching TRBD2. The germline V gene encodes CDR1 SGHAT and CDR2 FQNNGV. CDR3 length equals 16 residues. V shed 0 bases and J 3 bases; nucleotides not matched to a gene: 4. The variable domain in full, completed from reference TRBV11-2 and TRBJ2-1, reads EAGVAQSPRYKIIEKRQSVAFWCNPISGHATLYWYQQILGQGPKLLIQFQNNGVVDDSQLPKDRFSAERLKGVDSTLKIQPAKLEDSAVYLCASSLESAGGYNEQFFGPGTRLTVL.

Only a few counts were recorded for this clone. The J gene is TRBJ1-2, the V gene TRBV19; D might be TRBD1 (5 bases). Trimming pared 3 bases from V and 0 bases from J, leaving 14 bases between. This CDR3 has 16 amino acids. Germline V lookup: CDR1 LNHDA, CDR2 SQIVND (reference sequence). CDR3 protein: CASSIGSAGTNYGYTF. The CDR3 coding sequence is TGTGCCAGTAGTATCGGGTCGGCAGGGACTAACTATGGCTACACCTTC.